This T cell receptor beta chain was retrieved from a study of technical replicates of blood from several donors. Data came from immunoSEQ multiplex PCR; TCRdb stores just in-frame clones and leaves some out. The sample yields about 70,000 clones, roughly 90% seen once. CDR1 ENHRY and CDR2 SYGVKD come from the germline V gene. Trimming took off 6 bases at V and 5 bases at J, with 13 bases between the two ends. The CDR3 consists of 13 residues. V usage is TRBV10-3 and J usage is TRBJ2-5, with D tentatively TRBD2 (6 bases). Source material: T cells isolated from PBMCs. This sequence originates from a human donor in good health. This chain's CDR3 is CAIRAGLGETQYF. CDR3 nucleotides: TGTGCCATCAGAGCGGGCCTAGGGGAGACCCAGTACTTC.